This TCR beta chain was captured by sequencing in a study of OX40 agonist ivuxolimab in advanced cancers. Points from the study as a whole: Some of the lowest clonal expansion was seen in partial responders at 0.1-3.0 mg/kg. Clonal expansion was seen in CD4+ and CD8+ blood T cells by week 6 at 0.1 to 3.0 mg/kg.

This table comes from immunoSEQ multiplex PCR, and its TCRdb copy is limited to in-frame clones, with some not included. The sample consists of tens of thousands of clones, around 94% of them appearing once. This clone was recorded only once. Antigen specificity is unknown. Germline lookup yields CDR1 PRHDT and CDR2 FYEKMQ (reference sequence). This CDR3 has 13 amino acids. The junction had 3 bases not matched to a gene; V was cut back by 4 bases and J by 6 bases. The rearrangement links TRBV13 to TRBJ2-1; 7 nucleotides agree with TRBD2. The specimen was CD4+ or CD8+ T cells sorted from blood, collected in a trial of the OX40 agonist ivuxolimab. This sequence originates from an adult with an advanced solid tumor such as melanoma, head and neck, liver or kidney cancer. CDR3 in DNA: TGTGCCAGCAGCTCCACTAGCGCCAATGAGCAGTTCTTC. Translation gives CASSSTSANEQFF.